The subject of this entry is one T cell receptor beta chain. Antigen specificity is unknown. This entry is derived from a study of vaccination and CD4 T cells after COVID-19. The study sequenced cultured CD4+ T cell DNA using the Oncomine TCR Beta short-read assay. TCRdb re-called the PCR reads with MiXCR, one entry per CDR3 protein. The table lists about 9,300 distinct CDR3 sequences, 50% to 60% of them singletons. Specified treatment: roughly nine-day PBMC culture with coronavirus spike peptide pools or control peptides (ViraFEST assay). V shed 6 bases, J shed 5 bases, and the junction held 8 bases outside the gene matches. The CDR3 covers 14 residues.

This clonotype originated in a human donor who had recovered from COVID-19. The specimen sequenced was CD4+ T cells from blood, cultured in vitro. V is TRBV12-3 or TRBV12-4 and J is TRBJ1-2; 8 bases align to TRBD1. CDR3 in amino acids: CASRGQGKDYGYTF. The CDR3 nucleotides read TGTGCCAGCAGAGGACAGGGAAAGGATTATGGCTACACCTTC.